The clone carrying this TCR beta chain was seen many times. Antigen: not known. This specimen comes from a study of CD8 T cells in ankylosing spondylitis. Using quantitative 5'-RACE with molecular barcodes, the authors made TCR beta libraries. Via MiXCR, TCRdb re-called the 5' RACE reads, giving one row per CDR3 protein. Here the sample spans about 100,000 distinct CDR3 sequences, about 9% being singletons. The study, taken as a whole, reports: Significant enrichment of disease-linked clones was reported in matched ankylosing spondylitis synovial fluid. In peripheral blood, disease-linked CD8+ clones occurred at relatively low frequencies. For ankylosing spondylitis blood, a TCR beta motif of about eight highly homologous variants appeared characteristic.

V was pared by 9 bases and J by 0 bases, with 12 bases of the junction left unmatched. The CDR3 consists of 16 residues. Per the germline V gene, CDR1 is SGHRS and CDR2 is YFSETQ. The source material was blood, either unsorted or a sorted T cell fraction (not recorded which). The receptor's source is a male donor with ankylosing spondylitis or in good health (not recorded which). The chain links TRBV5-1 to TRBJ1-1, with 9 bases fitting TRBD1. CDR3 DNA sequence: TGCGCCACTACCCGAACAGGGGGCGGAATGAACACTGAAGCTTTCTTT. This codes for CATTRTGGGMNTEAFF.